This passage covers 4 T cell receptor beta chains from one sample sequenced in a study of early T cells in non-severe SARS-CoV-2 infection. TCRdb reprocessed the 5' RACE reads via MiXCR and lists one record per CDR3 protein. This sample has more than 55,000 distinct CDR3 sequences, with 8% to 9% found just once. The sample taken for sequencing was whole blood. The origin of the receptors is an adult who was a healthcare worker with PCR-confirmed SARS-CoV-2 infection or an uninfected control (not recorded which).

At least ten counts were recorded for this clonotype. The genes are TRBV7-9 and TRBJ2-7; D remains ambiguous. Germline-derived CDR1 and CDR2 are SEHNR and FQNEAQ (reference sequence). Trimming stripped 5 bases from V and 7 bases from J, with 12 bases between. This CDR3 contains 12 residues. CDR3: CASSQGREEQYF. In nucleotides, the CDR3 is TGTGCCAGCAGCCAAGGGCGAGAGGAGCAGTACTTC.

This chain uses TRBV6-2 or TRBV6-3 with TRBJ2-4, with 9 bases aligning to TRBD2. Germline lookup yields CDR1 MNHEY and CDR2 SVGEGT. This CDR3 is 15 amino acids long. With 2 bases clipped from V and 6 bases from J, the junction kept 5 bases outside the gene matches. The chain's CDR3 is CASSYGLAGRNIQYF. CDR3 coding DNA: TGTGCCAGCAGTTACGGGCTAGCGGGACGAAACATTCAGTACTTC.

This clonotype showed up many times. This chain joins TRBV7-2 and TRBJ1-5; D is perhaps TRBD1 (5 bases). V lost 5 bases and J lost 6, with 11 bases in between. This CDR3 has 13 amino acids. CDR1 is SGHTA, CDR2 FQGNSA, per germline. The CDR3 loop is CASSQKGTQPQHF. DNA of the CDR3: TGTGCCAGCAGCCAAAAAGGGACTCAGCCCCAGCATTTT.

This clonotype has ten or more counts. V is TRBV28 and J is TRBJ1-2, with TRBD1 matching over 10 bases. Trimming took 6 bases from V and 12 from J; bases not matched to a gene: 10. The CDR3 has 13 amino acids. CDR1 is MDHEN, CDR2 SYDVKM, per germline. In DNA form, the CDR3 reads TGTGCCAGCAGCCCGCGGGACAGGGGAGGACACACCTTC. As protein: CASSPRDRGGHTF.